This T cell receptor beta chain was obtained from a study of technical replicates of blood from a few donors. The repertoire was sequenced with immunoSEQ multiplex PCR; TCRdb's copy has only in-frame clones and lacks some. The repertoire holds tens of thousands of clones, with approximately 91% as singletons. V dropped 3 bases and J dropped 1; count of bases not matched to a gene: 7. This CDR3 is built from 15 residues. Germline V gene sequence: CDR1 SQVTM, CDR2 ANQGSEA. This sequence originates from a human donor in good health. The chain recombines TRBV29-1 with TRBJ1-1; 8 bases line up with TRBD1. Sequencing was performed on T cells isolated from PBMCs. CDR3 region: CSVDITGGKNTEAFF. CDR3 in DNA: TGCAGCGTTGATATAACAGGGGGTAAGAACACTGAAGCTTTCTTT.